This T cell receptor (beta chain) came from a study of T cell responses to AZD1222 COVID-19 vaccine. Turning to this clone: Its target is unknown.

TCRdb's table, derived via immunoSEQ multiplex PCR, lists solely in-frame clones and lacks some. The sample yields about 150,000 clones, 92% seen once. Study-level results: Baseline seropositivity characterized only a handful of AZD1222 recipients. Unmutated variant regions are reportedly targeted by nearly half of spike-specific TCRs. Breadth and depth of Spike-specific TCRs rose after two AZD1222 doses.

The germline V gene has CDR1 KGHDR and CDR2 SFDVKD. This CDR3 contains 13 residues. The V segment lost 10 bases and the J segment 6 bases; nucleotides outside the gene matches: 8. Pooled together were second doses at about 4 or about 12 weeks. This chain connects TRBV24-1 to TRBJ2-1; TRBD1 agrees at 7 bases. Sequenced material: peripheral blood, taken 28 days after the second AZD1222 dose. This TCR derives from an adult who received the AZD1222 COVID-19 vaccine. CDR3 loop: CATQRQGSNEQFF. CDR3 DNA: TGTGCCACGCAAAGACAGGGTTCCAATGAGCAGTTCTTC.